A selection of T cell receptor beta chains follows, all from one sample in a study of identical twins. MiXCR, applied by TCRdb to the 5' RACE reads, yields one record per CDR3 protein. This sample has some 1,700,000 distinct CDR3 sequences, with less than 35% found just once. The sequencing sample was made of cord blood. The source is a newborn girl in good health. Both conserved end residues are part of each CDR3. The order of the fields is V gene, D gene, clone size, J gene, CDR3 protein, CDR3 DNA. The D gene is left open where the match is weak. A row's size may be missing; if present it is once, few, many or a size class.

>TRBV11-2|TRBD1|few|TRBJ2-7
CASRPLGTGSYEQYF
TGTGCCAGCAGACCTCTCGGGACAGGGTCCTACGAGCAGTACTTC
>TRBV6-1|TRBD2|few|TRBJ2-3
CASGVAGGTDTQYF
TGTGCCAGCGGGGTAGCGGGGGGCACAGATACGCAGTATTTT
>TRBV4-2|NA|few|TRBJ1-2
CASSHGTYYGYTF
TGTGCCAGCAGCCACGGGACATACTATGGCTACACCTTC
>TRBV9|TRBD1|NA|TRBJ1-1
CASSVDRGAFF
TGTGCCAGCAGCGTAGACAGGGGAGCTTTCTTT
>TRBV9|NA|NA|TRBJ2-5
CASSVGLRGAETQYF
TGTGCCAGCAGCGTAGGCTTACGCGGGGCAGAGACCCAGTACTTC
>TRBV29-1|NA|NA|TRBJ1-2
CSVFFPSGRVNYGYTF
TGCAGCGTTTTTTTCCCCTCGGGACGGGTGAACTATGGCTACACCTTC
>TRBV20-1|NA|NA|TRBJ2-3
CSAARRGTDTQYF
TGCAGTGCCGCTCGCAGGGGCACAGATACGCAGTATTTT
>TRBV9|NA|NA|TRBJ2-3
CASSVAGGAADTQYF
TGTGCCAGCAGCGTAGCTGGCGGGGCCGCAGATACGCAGTATTTT
>TRBV30|TRBD2|few|TRBJ2-5
CAWSVRLAETQYF
TGTGCCTGGAGTGTTCGACTAGCAGAGACCCAGTACTTC
>TRBV29-1|TRBD2|many|TRBJ2-3
CSVEERTSSQYF
TGCAGCGTTGAAGAAAGGACTAGTTCGCAGTATTTT
>TRBV12-3/TRBV12-4|NA|many|TRBJ1-4
CASSPRGVVNEKLFF
TGTGCCAGCAGTCCTCGGGGGGTGGTTAATGAAAAACTGTTTTTT
>TRBV20-1|NA|NA|TRBJ2-4
CSAPRIGGKNIQYF
TGCAGTGCTCCGAGAATTGGGGGCAAAAACATTCAGTACTTC
>TRBV24-1|NA|few|TRBJ2-6
CATSDLGAGANVLTF
TGTGCCACCAGTGATTTGGGGGCTGGGGCCAACGTCCTGACTTTC
>TRBV24-1|TRBD1|many|TRBJ2-1
CATSDGQGQYNEQFF
TGTGCCACCAGTGATGGACAGGGCCAGTACAATGAGCAGTTCTTC
>TRBV28|NA|NA|TRBJ1-3
CATQVAGNTIYF
TGTGCCACCCAAGTAGCGGGAAACACCATATATTTT
>TRBV10-2|NA|many|TRBJ2-7
CASSDRVTRADEQYF
TGCGCCAGCAGTGATAGGGTCACTAGAGCCGACGAGCAGTACTTC
>TRBV24-1|TRBD2|few|TRBJ2-1
CATSDRGLAGGLNNEQFF
TGTGCCACCAGTGACCGCGGACTAGCGGGAGGCCTAAACAATGAGCAGTTCTTC
>TRBV12-3/TRBV12-4|NA|NA|TRBJ2-7
CASSPPGLSSYNEQYF
TGTGCCAGCAGTCCGCCGGGCCTGAGCTCCTACAATGAGCAGTACTTC
>TRBV19|TRBD2|once|TRBJ2-4
CASSIPGLADNKNIQYF
TGTGCCAGTAGTATTCCGGGACTAGCGGACAACAAAAACATTCAGTACTTC
>TRBV20-1|TRBD2|NA|TRBJ2-2
CSARELAAHTGELFF
TGCAGTGCTAGAGAACTAGCGGCCCACACCGGGGAGCTGTTTTTT
>TRBV4-2|TRBD2|once|TRBJ2-1
CASSQERLAGLNEQFF
TGTGCCAGCAGCCAAGAGCGCCTAGCGGGTCTCAATGAGCAGTTCTTC
>TRBV19|NA|few|TRBJ2-6
CASMGRGSNVLTF
TGTGCCAGTATGGGAAGAGGGTCCAACGTCCTGACTTTC
>TRBV27|NA|few|TRBJ1-1
CASSLFRGNTEAFF
TGTGCCAGCAGTTTATTCAGGGGGAACACTGAAGCTTTCTTT
>TRBV20-1|NA|few|TRBJ1-5
CSASRDGRNSNQPQHF
TGCAGTGCTAGTCGGGACGGACGAAATAGCAATCAGCCCCAGCATTTT
>TRBV7-2|NA|few|TRBJ2-1
CASRLRGLGSYNEQFF
TGTGCCAGCAGACTACGGGGCCTGGGTTCCTACAATGAGCAGTTCTTC
>TRBV20-1|NA|NA|TRBJ1-6
CSARDPRGLINSPLHF
TGCAGTGCTAGAGATCCAAGGGGACTAATTAATTCACCCCTCCACTTT
>TRBV5-8|TRBD1|NA|TRBJ2-5
CASRPGQVYQETQYF
TGTGCCAGCAGACCCGGACAGGTGTACCAAGAGACCCAGTACTTC
>TRBV9|TRBD2|few|TRBJ2-3
CASSVTSVVDTQYF
TGTGCCAGCAGCGTCACTAGCGTAGTAGATACGCAGTATTTT
>TRBV20-1|TRBD1|NA|TRBJ2-4
CSAPGQGARKNIQYF
TGCAGTGCGCCAGGACAGGGGGCGCGAAAAAACATTCAGTACTTC
>TRBV5-1|TRBD1|few|TRBJ1-4
CASSYGTVDNEKLFF
TGCGCCAGCAGCTACGGGACAGTGGATAATGAAAAACTGTTTTTT
>TRBV2|TRBD1|few|TRBJ2-1
CASSEYRTGPYNEQFF
TGTGCCAGCAGTGAATACAGGACAGGGCCCTACAATGAGCAGTTCTTC
>TRBV7-9|NA|NA|TRBJ2-7
CASSFRDAYNEQYF
TGTGCCAGCAGCTTCCGGGACGCTTACAATGAGCAGTACTTC
>TRBV12-3/TRBV12-4|NA|many|TRBJ1-1
CASRPGTVNTEAFF
TGTGCCAGCAGGCCCGGGACGGTGAACACTGAAGCTTTCTTT
>TRBV30|NA|NA|TRBJ2-1
CAWSDDFPDEQFF
TGTGCCTGGAGCGATGACTTCCCGGATGAGCAGTTCTTC
>TRBV29-1|NA|many|TRBJ2-5
CSVGLAYQETQYF
TGCAGCGTTGGCCTAGCGTACCAAGAGACCCAGTACTTC